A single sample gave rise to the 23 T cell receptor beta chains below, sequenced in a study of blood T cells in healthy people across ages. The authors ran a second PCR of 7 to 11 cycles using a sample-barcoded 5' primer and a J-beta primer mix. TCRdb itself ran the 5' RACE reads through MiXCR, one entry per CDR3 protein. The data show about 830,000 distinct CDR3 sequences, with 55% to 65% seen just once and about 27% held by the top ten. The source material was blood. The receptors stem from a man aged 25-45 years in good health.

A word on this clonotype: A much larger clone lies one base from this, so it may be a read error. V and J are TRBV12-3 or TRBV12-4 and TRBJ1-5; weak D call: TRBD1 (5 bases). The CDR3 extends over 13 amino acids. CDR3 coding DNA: TGTGACAGCAGTTTACAGGAGGTTCAGCCCCAGCATTTT. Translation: CDSSLQEVQPQHF.

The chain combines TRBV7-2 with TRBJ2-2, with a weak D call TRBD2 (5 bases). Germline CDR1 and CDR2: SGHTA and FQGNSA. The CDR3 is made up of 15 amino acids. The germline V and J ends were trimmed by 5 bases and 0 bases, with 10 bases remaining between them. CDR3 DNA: TGTGCCAGCAGCCCCCTGGGAGCGAACACCGGGGAGCTGTTTTTT. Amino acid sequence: CASSPLGANTGELFF.

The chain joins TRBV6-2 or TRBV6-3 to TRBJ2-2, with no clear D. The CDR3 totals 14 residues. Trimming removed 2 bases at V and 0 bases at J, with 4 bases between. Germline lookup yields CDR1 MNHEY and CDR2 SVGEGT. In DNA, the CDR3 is TGTGCCAGCAGTTACAACCCGAACACCGGGGAGCTGTTTTTT. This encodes CASSYNPNTGELFF.

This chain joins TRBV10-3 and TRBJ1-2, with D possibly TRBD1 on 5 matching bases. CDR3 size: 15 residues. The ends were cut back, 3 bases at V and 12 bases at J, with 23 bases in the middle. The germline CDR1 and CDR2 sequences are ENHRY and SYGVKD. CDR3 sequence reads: CAISETLGQMEGHTF. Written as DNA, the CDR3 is TGTGCCATCAGTGAAACTTTGGGGCAGATGGAGGGCCACACCTTC.

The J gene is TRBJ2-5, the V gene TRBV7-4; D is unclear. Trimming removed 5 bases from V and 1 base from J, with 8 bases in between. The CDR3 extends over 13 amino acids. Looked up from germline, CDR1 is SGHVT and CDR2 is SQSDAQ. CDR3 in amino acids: CASSRLRQETQYF. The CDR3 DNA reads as TGTGCCAGCAGCCGCTTACGCCAAGAGACCCAGTACTTC.

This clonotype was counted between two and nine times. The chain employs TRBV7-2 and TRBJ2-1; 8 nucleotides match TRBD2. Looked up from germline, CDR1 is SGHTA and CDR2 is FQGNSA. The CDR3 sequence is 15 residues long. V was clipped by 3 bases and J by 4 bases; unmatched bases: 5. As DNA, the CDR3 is TGTGCCAGCAGCTTCGCGGGGGGCCCTTACAATGAGCAGTTCTTC. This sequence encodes CASSFAGGPYNEQFF.

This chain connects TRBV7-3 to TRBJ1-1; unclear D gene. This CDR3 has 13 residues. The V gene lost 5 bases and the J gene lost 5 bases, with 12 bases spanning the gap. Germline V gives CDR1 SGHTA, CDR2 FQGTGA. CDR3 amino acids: CASSPSVRTEAFF. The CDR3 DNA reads TGTGCCAGCAGCCCGTCCGTTAGAACTGAAGCTTTCTTT.

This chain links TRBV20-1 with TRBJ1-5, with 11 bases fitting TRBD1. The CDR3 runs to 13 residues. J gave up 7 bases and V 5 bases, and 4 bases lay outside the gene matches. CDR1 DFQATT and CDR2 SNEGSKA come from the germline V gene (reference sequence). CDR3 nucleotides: TGCAGTGCTGGACAGGGGGCAGGGCAGCCCCAGCATTTT. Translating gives CSAGQGAGQPQHF.

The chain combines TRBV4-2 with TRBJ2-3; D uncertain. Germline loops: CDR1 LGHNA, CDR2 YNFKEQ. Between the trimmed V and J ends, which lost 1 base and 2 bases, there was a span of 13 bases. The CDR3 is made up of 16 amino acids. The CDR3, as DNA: TGTGCCAGCAGCCAAGCGGCACGCCCCTACACAGATACGCAGTATTTT. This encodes CASSQAARPYTDTQYF.

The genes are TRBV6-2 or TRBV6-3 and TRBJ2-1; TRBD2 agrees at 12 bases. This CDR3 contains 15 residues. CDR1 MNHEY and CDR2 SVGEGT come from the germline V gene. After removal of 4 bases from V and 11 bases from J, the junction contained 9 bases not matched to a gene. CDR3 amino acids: CASSSGTSGPDQQFF. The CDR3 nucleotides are TGTGCCAGCAGTTCCGGGACTAGCGGGCCTGACCAGCAGTTCTTC.

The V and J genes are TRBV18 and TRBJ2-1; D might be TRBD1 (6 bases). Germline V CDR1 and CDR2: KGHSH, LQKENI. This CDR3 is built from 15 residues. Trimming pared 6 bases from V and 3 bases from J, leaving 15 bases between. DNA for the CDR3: TGTGCCAGCTCTCCGCCCACAGGGTACTACAATGAGCAGTTCTTC. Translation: CASSPPTGYYNEQFF. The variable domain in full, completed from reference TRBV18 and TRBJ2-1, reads NAGVMQNPRHLVRRRGQEARLRCSPMKGHSHVYWYRQLPEEGLKFMVYLQKENIIDESGMPKERFSAEFPKEGPSILRIQQVVRGDSAAYFCASSPPTGYYNEQFFGPGTRLTVL.

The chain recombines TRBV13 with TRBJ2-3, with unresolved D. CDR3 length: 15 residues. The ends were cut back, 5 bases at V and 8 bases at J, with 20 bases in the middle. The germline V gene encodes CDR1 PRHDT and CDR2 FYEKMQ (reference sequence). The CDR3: CASSPNAARPGTQYF. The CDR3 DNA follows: TGTGCCAGCAGCCCGAACGCGGCCCGACCGGGTACGCAGTATTTT.

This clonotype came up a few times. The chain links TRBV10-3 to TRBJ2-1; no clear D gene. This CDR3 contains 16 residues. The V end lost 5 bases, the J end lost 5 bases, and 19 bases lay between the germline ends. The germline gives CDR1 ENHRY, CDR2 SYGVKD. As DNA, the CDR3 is TGTGCCATCAGTCCCTCCGGGCGGATTAGGAACAATGAGCAGTTCTTC. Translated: CAISPSGRIRNNEQFF.

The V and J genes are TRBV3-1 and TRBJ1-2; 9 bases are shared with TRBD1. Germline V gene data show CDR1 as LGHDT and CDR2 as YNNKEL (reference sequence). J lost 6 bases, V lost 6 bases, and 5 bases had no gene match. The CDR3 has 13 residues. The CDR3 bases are TGTGCCAGCAGGCTCACAGGGGGCCATGGCTACACCTTC. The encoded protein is CASRLTGGHGYTF.

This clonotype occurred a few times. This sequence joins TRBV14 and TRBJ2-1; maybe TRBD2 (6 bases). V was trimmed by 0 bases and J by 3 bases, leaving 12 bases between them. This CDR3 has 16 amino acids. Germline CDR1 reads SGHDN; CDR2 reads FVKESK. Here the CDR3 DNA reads TGTGCCAGCAGCCAAGATTGGGGGGAGCTCTACAATGAGCAGTTCTTC. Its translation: CASSQDWGELYNEQFF. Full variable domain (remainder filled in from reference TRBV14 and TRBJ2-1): EAGVTQFPSHSVIEKGQTVTLRCDPISGHDNLYWYRRVMGKEIKFLLHFVKESKQDESGMPNNRFLAERTGGTYSTLKVQPAELEDSGVYFCASSQDWGELYNEQFFGPGTRLTVL.

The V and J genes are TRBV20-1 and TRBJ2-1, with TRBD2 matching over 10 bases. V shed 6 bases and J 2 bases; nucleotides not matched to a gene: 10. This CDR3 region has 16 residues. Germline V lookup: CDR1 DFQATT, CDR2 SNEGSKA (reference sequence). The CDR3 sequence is CSALNRLAGTYNEQFF. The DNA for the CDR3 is TGCAGTGCCCTGAACAGACTAGCGGGTACCTACAATGAGCAGTTCTTC.

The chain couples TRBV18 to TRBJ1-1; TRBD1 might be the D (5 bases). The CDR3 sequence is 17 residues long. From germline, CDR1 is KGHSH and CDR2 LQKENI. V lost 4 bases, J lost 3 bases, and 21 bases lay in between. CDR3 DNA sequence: TGTGCCAGCTCACTCTATACTCGACAGCGGGAGGACACTGAAGCTTTCTTT. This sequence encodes CASSLYTRQREDTEAFF.

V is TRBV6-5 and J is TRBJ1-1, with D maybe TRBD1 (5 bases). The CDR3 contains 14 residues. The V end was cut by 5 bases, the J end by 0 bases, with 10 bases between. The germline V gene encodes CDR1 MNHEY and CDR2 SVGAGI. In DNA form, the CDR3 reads TGTGCCAGCAGTGGGACCGCTATGAACACTGAAGCTTTCTTT. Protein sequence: CASSGTAMNTEAFF.

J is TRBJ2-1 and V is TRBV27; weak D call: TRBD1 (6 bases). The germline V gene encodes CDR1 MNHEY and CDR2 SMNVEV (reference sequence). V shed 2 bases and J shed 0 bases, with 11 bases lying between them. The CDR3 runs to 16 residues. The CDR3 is CASSLVGRGSYNEQFF. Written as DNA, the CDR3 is TGTGCCAGCAGTTTAGTGGGCAGGGGCTCCTACAATGAGCAGTTCTTC.

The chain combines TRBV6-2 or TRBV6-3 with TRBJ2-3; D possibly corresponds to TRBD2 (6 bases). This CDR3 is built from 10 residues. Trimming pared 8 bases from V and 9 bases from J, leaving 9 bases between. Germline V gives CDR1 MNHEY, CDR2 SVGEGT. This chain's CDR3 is CASGTLTQYF. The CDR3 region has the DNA TGTGCCAGCGGGACTCTGACGCAGTATTTT.

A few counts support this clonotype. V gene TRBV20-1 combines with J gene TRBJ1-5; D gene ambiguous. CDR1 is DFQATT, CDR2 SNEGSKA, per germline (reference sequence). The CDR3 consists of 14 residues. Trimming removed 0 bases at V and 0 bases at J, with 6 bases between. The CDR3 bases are TGCAGTGCTAGAGATGGAGATAGCAATCAGCCCCAGCATTTT. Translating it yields CSARDGDSNQPQHF.

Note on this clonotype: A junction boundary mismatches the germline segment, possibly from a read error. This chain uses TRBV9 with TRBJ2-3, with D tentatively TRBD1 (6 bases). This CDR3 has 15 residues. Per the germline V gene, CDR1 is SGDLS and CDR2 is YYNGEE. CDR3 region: CAGSVLNRASDTQYF. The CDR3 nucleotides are TGTGCCGGCAGCGTATTAAACAGGGCCTCAGATACGCAGTATTTT.

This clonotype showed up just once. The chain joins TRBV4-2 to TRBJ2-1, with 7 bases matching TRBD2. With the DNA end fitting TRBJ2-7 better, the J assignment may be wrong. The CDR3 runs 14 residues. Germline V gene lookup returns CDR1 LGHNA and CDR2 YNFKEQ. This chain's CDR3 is CASAGSGVGNEQYF. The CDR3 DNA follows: TGTGCCAGCGCCGGGAGCGGGGTGGGCAATGAGCAGTACTTC.